A single sample is the source of the 2 T cell receptor beta chains below, sequenced in a study of cytomegalovirus exposure and HLA in healthy donors. Researchers ran the PCR with 60 Vbeta and 13 Jbeta primers. Produced via immunoSEQ multiplex PCR; TCRdb's table is partial and in-frame only. The sample has 200,000 or so clones, approximately 80% seen once. The source material was PBMCs. These receptors originate from a girl aged 2-15 years in good health and CMV-seronegative.

The chain combines TRBV10-1 with TRBJ2-1, with D tentatively TRBD1 (5 bases). V lost 2 bases and J lost 9, with 23 bases in between. This CDR3 is 17 amino acids long. Per germline, CDR1 WNHNN and CDR2 SYGVQD (reference sequence). This CDR3 reads CASSETVLGANTPEQFF. CDR3 coding DNA: TGCGCCAGCAGTGAGACAGTCTTAGGGGCCAATACCCCTGAGCAGTTCTTC.

The rearrangement joins TRBV2 to TRBJ2-1; TRBD2 aligns across 8 bases. Germline values: CDR1 SNHLY, CDR2 FYNNEI. V was pared by 5 bases and J by 8 bases, with 11 bases of the junction left unmatched. The CDR3 loop spans 15 amino acids. CDR3 sequence reads: CASSPAGARTHEQFF. The CDR3 coding sequence is TGTGCCAGCAGTCCAGCGGGAGCAAGAACGCATGAGCAGTTCTTC.